The clone carrying this T cell receptor beta chain was picked up one time. The data stem from a study of blood T cell repertoires in COVID-19. Study details: Acute and convalescent COVID-19 specimens originated in the United States, Italy and Spain. In each case, the material was cDNA or gDNA derived from T cells, B-cell-depleted T cells, or PBMCs.

The authors' processing: From reference gene primer amplification, estimates of nucleated cell counts were derived. Sequencing was performed with immunoSEQ multiplex PCR; in TCRdb, only in-frame clones are kept and a portion is missing. That table gives V, J and clone size, and the DNA gave D and trimming. There are about 190,000 clones in the sample; over 75% occur only once, and around 0.5% lies in the top ten. This TCR was recovered from a man between 50 and 59 years old with acute or convalescent COVID-19. The sequenced material came from peripheral blood.

The CDR3 DNA reads TGCGCCAGCAGCTTGGTGCAGGGCGAGCAGTACTTC. Protein sequence: CASSLVQGEQYF. The chain links TRBV5-1 to TRBJ2-7, with D possibly matching TRBD1 (5 bases). The CDR3 totals 12 residues. Germline-derived CDR1 and CDR2 are SGHRS and YFSETQ. Between the trimmed V and J ends, which lost 0 bases and 6 bases, there was a span of 7 bases.